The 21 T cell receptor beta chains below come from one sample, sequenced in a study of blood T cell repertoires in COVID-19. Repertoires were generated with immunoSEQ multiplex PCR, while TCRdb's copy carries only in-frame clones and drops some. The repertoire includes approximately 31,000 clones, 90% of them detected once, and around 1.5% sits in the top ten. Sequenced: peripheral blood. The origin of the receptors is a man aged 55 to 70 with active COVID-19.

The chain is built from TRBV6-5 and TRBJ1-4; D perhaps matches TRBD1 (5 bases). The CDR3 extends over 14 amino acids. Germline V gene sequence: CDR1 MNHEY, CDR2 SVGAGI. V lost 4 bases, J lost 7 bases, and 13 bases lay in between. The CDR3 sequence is CASSSPRGSEKLFF. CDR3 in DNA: TGTGCCAGCAGTTCACCCCGGGGGAGTGAAAAACTGTTTTTT.

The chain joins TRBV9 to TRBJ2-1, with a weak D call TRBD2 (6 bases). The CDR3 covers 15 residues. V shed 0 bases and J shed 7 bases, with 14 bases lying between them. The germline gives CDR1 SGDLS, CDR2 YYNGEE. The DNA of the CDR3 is TGTGCCAGCAGCGTAGTGGGACTGGTAGAAAATGAGCAGTTCTTC. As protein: CASSVVGLVENEQFF.

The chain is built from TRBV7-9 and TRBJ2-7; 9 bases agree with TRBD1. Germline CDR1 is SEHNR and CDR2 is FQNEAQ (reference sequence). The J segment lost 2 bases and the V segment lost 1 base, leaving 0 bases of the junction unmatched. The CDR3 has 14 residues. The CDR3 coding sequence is TGTGCCAGCAGCTTAGGGACAGGGGCCTACGAGCAGTACTTC. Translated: CASSLGTGAYEQYF.

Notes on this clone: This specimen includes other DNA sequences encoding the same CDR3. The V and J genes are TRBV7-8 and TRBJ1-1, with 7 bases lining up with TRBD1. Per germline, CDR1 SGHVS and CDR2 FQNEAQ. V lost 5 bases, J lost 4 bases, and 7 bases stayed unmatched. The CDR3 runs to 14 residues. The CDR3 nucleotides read TGTGCCAGCAGCGTTCGACAGGGCGGCACTGAAGCTTTCTTT. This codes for CASSVRQGGTEAFF.

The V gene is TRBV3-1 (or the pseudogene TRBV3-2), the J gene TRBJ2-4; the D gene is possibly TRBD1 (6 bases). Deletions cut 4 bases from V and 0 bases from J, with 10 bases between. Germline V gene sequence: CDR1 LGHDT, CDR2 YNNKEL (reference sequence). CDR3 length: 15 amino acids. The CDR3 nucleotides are TGTGCCAGCAGCCCTGACAGGATAGCCAAAAACATTCAGTACTTC. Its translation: CASSPDRIAKNIQYF.

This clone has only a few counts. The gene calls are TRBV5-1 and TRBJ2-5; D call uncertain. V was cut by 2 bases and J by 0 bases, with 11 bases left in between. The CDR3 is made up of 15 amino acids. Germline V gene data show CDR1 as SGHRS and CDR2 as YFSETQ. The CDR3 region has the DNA TGCGCCAGCAGCTTAAACAGTCCGTACCAAGAGACCCAGTACTTC. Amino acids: CASSLNSPYQETQYF.

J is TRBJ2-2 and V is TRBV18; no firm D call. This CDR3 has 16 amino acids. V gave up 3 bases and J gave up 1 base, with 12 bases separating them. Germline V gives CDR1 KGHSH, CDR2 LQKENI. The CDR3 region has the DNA TGTGCCAGCTCACCGGCCCACAGCCAGAACACCGGGGAGCTGTTTTTT. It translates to CASSPAHSQNTGELFF. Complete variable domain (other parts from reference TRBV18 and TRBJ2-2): NAGVMQNPRHLVRRRGQEARLRCSPMKGHSHVYWYRQLPEEGLKFMVYLQKENIIDESGMPKERFSAEFPKEGPSILRIQQVVRGDSAAYFCASSPAHSQNTGELFFGEGSRLTVL.

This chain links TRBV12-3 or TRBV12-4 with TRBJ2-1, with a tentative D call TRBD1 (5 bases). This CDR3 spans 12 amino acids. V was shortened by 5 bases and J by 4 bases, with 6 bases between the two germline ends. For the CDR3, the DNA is TGTGCCAGCAGTCCAGGGTACAATGAGCAGTTCTTC. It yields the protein CASSPGYNEQFF.

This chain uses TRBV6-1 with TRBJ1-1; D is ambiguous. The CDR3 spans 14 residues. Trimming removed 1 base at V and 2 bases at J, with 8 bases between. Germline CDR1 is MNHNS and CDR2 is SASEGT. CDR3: CASSEDSLNTEAFF. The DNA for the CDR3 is TGTGCCAGCAGTGAAGACAGCCTTAACACTGAAGCTTTCTTT.

The CDR3 protein is CASSQVGVPLYEQYF. For the CDR3, the DNA is TGCGCCAGCAGCCAAGTGGGCGTTCCTCTCTACGAGCAGTACTTC. This chain links TRBV4-1 with TRBJ2-7, with D unresolved. The CDR3 totals 15 residues. V lost 1 base, J lost 3 bases, and 13 bases lay in between. Germline V lookup: CDR1 MGHRA, CDR2 YSYEKL.

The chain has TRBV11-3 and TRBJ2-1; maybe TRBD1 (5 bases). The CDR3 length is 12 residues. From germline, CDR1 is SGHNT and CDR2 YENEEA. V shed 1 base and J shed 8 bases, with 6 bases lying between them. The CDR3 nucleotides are TGTGCCAGCAGCTTAGTAGGGGATGAGCAGTTCTTC. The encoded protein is CASSLVGDEQFF. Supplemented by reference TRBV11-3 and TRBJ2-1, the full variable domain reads EAGVVQSPRYKIIEKKQPVAFWCNPISGHNTLYWYLQNLGQGPELLIRYENEEAVDDSQLPKDRFSAERLKGVDSTLKIQPAELGDSAVYLCASSLVGDEQFFGPGTRLTVL.

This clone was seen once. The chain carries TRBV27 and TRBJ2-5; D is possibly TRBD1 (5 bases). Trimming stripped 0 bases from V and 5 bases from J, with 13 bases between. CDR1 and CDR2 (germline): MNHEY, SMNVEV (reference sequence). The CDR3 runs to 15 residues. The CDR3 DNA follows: TGTGCCAGCAGTTTATCCCCGTTATCAGGGGAGACCCAGTACTTC. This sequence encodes CASSLSPLSGETQYF.

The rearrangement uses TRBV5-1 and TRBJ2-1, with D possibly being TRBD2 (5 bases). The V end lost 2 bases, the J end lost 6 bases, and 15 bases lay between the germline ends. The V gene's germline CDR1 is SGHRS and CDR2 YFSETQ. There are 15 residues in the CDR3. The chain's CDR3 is CASSLIPGLSNEQFF. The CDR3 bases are TGCGCCAGCAGCTTAATACCGGGGTTAAGCAATGAGCAGTTCTTC.

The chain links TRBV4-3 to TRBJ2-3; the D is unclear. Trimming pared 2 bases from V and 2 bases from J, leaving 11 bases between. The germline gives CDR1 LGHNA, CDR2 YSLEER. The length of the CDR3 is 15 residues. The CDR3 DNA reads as TGCGCCAGCAGCCAACTTGTAGGAGTCACAGATACGCAGTATTTT. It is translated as CASSQLVGVTDTQYF.

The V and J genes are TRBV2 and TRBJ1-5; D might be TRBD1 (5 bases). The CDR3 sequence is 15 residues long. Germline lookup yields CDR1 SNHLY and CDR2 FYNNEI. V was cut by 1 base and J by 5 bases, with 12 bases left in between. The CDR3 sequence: CASSEEAGRYQPQHF. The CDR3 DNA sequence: TGTGCCAGCAGTGAAGAGGCAGGGAGGTATCAGCCCCAGCATTTT.

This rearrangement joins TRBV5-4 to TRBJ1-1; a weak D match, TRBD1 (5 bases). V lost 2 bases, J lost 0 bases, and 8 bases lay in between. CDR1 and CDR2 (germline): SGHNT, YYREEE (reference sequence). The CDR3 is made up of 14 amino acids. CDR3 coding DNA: TGTGCCAGCAGCTTTCGGGGGGTGAACACTGAAGCTTTCTTT. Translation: CASSFRGVNTEAFF.

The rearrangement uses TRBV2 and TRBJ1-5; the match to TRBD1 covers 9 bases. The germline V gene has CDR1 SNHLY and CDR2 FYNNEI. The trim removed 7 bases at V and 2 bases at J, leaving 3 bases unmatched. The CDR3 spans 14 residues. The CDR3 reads CASKDRGGNQPQHF. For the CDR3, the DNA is TGTGCCAGCAAGGACAGGGGAGGCAATCAGCCCCAGCATTTT.

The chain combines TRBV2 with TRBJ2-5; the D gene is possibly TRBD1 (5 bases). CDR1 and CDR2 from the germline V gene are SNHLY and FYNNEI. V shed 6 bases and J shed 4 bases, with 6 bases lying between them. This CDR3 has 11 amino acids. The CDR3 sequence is CASSRVETQYF. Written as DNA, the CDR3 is TGTGCCAGCAGCAGGGTAGAGACCCAGTACTTC.

CDR3 amino acids: CASSAHRGTNEKLFF. The CDR3 DNA reads TGTGCCAGCAGCGCGCACAGGGGAACTAATGAAAAACTGTTTTTT. The chain uses TRBV9 and TRBJ1-4; TRBD1 aligns across 7 bases. Germline CDR1 reads SGDLS; CDR2 reads YYNGEE. This CDR3 comprises 15 residues. The J segment lost 1 base and the V segment lost 3 bases, leaving 3 bases of the junction unmatched.

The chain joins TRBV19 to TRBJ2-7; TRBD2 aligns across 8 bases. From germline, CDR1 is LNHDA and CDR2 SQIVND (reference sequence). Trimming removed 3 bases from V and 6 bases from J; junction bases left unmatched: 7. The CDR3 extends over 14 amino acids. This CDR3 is CASSIGGAQGEQYF. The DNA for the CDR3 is TGTGCCAGTAGTATCGGGGGGGCGCAGGGCGAGCAGTACTTC.

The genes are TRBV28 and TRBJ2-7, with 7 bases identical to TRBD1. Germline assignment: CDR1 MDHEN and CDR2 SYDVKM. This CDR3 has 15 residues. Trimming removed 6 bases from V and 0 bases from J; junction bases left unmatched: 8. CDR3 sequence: CASSPPGTASYEQYF. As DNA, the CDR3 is TGTGCCAGCAGCCCCCCCGGGACAGCCTCCTACGAGCAGTACTTC.